This is a list of T cell receptor beta chains from one sample in a study of cytomegalovirus exposure and HLA in healthy donors. Some clones are missing from TCRdb's copy, which holds only in-frame ones; the method was immunoSEQ multiplex PCR. The sample has roughly 140,000 clones, around 77% seen once; the top ten hold roughly 4.6%. What was sequenced was PBMCs. These receptors were obtained from a woman aged 45-59 years in good health and CMV-seronegative. The CDR3 runs from the conserved cysteine through the conserved F or W. D genes are given only for firm matches. Clone size is shown for a subset of rows, as once, few, many or a class of expanded clone.

>TRBV27|TRBJ1-2|-|TRBD1
TGTGCCAGCAGTTTATCGGGACAGGGTGTAGGTGGCTACACCTTC
CASSLSGQGVGGYTF
>TRBV30|TRBJ1-5|-|TRBD1
TGTGCCTGGAGGGAGGGGACAGGGCCTCAGCCCCAGCATTTT
CAWREGTGPQPQHF
>TRBV19|TRBJ2-1|-|-
TGTGCCAGTAGTATTGGAGACTCCCGACGGTCCTACAATGAGCAGTTCTTC
CASSIGDSRRSYNEQFF
>TRBV10-1|TRBJ2-7|-|TRBD1
TGCGCCAGCAGTTCGGACAGGGTTGAGCAGTACTTC
CASSSDRVEQYF
>TRBV6-5|TRBJ1-4|-|TRBD1
TGTGCCAGCAGTTACACGACAGGGGGCGAAAAACTGTTTTTT
CASSYTTGGEKLFF
>TRBV11-3|TRBJ2-7|-|-
TGCGCCAGCAGCAAGGGGACATCCGAGCAGTACTTC
CASSKGTSEQYF
>TRBV6-5|TRBJ2-3|-|-
TGTGCCAGCAGTTACTCAGGGGGGGCCCCAGATACGCAGTATTTT
CASSYSGGAPDTQYF
>TRBV19|TRBJ2-3|once|-
TGTGCCAGTAGTATGGGTAGCACTAGCACAGATACGCAGTATTTT
CASSMGSTSTDTQYF
>TRBV7-9|TRBJ2-2|-|TRBD1
TGTGCCAGCAGCCGGGACAGGGGCGGCGGGGAGCTGTTTTTT
CASSRDRGGGELFF
>TRBV23-1|TRBJ1-2|few|-
TGCGCCAGCAGTCTCCCGATAGGACGGGGCTATGGCTACACCTTC
CASSLPIGRGYGYTF
>TRBV19|TRBJ1-2|-|-
TGTGCCAGTAATCCCTCTGTGGGCGCGAGTTTTACAAGGGGCGGCTACACCTTC
CASNPSVGASFTRGGYTF
>TRBV2|TRBJ1-5|-|-
TGTGCCAGCAGTTGGGACATTCAGCCCCAGCATTTT
CASSWDIQPQHF
>TRBV19|TRBJ2-7|few|-
TGTGCCAGTAGTATTGCGGCAGGGGCCCCCTACGAGCAGTACTTC
CASSIAAGAPYEQYF
>TRBV7-9|TRBJ1-1|-|TRBD1
TGTGCCAGCAGCACCTGGGGGGACAGGGCCTTCTCTGAAGCTTTCTTT
CASSTWGDRAFSEAFF
>TRBV7-2|TRBJ2-3|-|TRBD2
TGTGCCAGCAGCTCGGGACTAGCGGGTCTCGCGAATACGCAGTATTTT
CASSSGLAGLANTQYF
>TRBV6-4|TRBJ1-1|-|TRBD1
TGTGCCAGCAGTGATTCAGACAGGGGGTACACTGAAACTTTCTTT
CASSDSDRGYTETFF
>TRBV7-2|TRBJ1-1|-|-
TGTGCCAGCAGCTTAGTCGGGTTTGCTTTCTTT
CASSLVGFAFF
>TRBV27|TRBJ2-5|-|-
TGTGCCAGCAGTCGGCGACTAGGAGAGACCCAGTACTTC
CASSRRLGETQYF
>TRBV5-4|TRBJ2-7|-|-
TGTGCCAGCAGTTCTCGCCGGGTTCCCTACGAGCAGTACTTC
CASSSRRVPYEQYF
>TRBV7-9|TRBJ1-1|-|-
TGTGCCAGCAGCTTAAAGGATTATCAGGCGGGAAACACTGAAGCTTTCTTT
CASSLKDYQAGNTEAFF
>TRBV12-5|TRBJ2-3|-|TRBD1
TGTGCTAGTGGTTTCGGGACAGCCGGCACAGATACGCAGTATTTT
CASGFGTAGTDTQYF
>TRBV4-1|TRBJ2-7|-|-
TGCGCCAGCAGCCAACAGACTTCGACTTACGAGCAGTACTTC
CASSQQTSTYEQYF
>TRBV30|TRBJ1-5|-|-
TGTGCCTGGAACGACGACAGAGAAAATCAGCCCCAGCATTTT
CAWNDDRENQPQHF
>TRBV6-5|TRBJ1-4|-|TRBD1
TGTGCCAGCAAAACAGGGGAATTTAATGAAAAACTGTTTTTT
CASKTGEFNEKLFF
>TRBV10-3|TRBJ1-3|-|TRBD1
TGTGCCATCAGTGAGTCTGGACAGGGGAGAGCTGGCTCTGGAAACACCATATATTTT
CAISESGQGRAGSGNTIYF
>TRBV28|TRBJ2-7|-|-
TGTGCCAGCAGTTTGAATCGCGAAGAAAAGCAGTACTTC
CASSLNREEKQYF
>TRBV19|TRBJ1-1|few|-
TGTGCCAGTAGTATTGCTCATGTCGGGGGGAACACTGAAGCTTTCTTT
CASSIAHVGGNTEAFF
>TRBV5-1|TRBJ1-1|-|-
TGCGCCAGCAGCCCTGAAGGGGGTCCGAACACTGAAGCTTTCTTT
CASSPEGGPNTEAFF
>TRBV2|TRBJ2-2|-|-
TGTGCCAGCAGTGATGCGGCAGGGGTGAACACCGGGGAGCTGTTTTTT
CASSDAAGVNTGELFF
>TRBV6-1|TRBJ2-1|-|-
TGTGCCAGCAGTTTTGACAAAAATCGGAATGAGCAGTTCTTC
CASSFDKNRNEQFF
>TRBV25-1|TRBJ2-3|-|-
TGTGCCAGCAGTGATTGGGAGGGGGGAGTAACAGATACGCAGTATTTT
CASSDWEGGVTDTQYF
>TRBV28|TRBJ1-4|-|TRBD1
TGTGCCAGCAACGTTATTGGGGGGGGACAGGGTGAAAAACTGTTTTTT
CASNVIGGGQGEKLFF
>TRBV4-1|TRBJ1-2|-|TRBD1
TGCGCCAGCAGCCAGGTTGACAGGGGGCTCCTTTTAAGGTATGGCTACACCTTC
CASSQVDRGLLLRYGYTF
>TRBV13|TRBJ1-1|-|TRBD1
TGTGCCAGCAGCTCGGCCGGGACAGGGGGCGTTTATACTGAAGCTTTCTTT
CASSSAGTGGVYTEAFF
>TRBV7-8|TRBJ2-2|-|TRBD1
TGTGCCAGCAGCTGGGACAGGGACACCGGGGAGCTGTTTTTT
CASSWDRDTGELFF
>TRBV5-4|TRBJ1-6|-|-
TGTGCCAGCAGCTTGGCGGGACTGTATAATTCACCCCTCCACTTT
CASSLAGLYNSPLHF
>TRBV9|TRBJ1-1|-|-
TGTGCCAGCAGCTCCGGACAGTACATGAACACTGAAGCTTTCTTT
CASSSGQYMNTEAFF
>TRBV19|TRBJ1-5|few|TRBD1
TGTGCCAGTAGTATCATCCCCAGGACAGGATGGGATCAGCCCCAGCATTTT
CASSIIPRTGWDQPQHF
>TRBV27|TRBJ2-5|-|TRBD2
TGTGCCAGCAGTCCGCGAGCGGGGGGGTCAGAGACCCAGTACTTC
CASSPRAGGSETQYF
>TRBV6-1|TRBJ2-1|-|TRBD1
TGTGCCAGCAGAGGGACAGGGGGTAACAATGAGCAGTTCTTC
CASRGTGGNNEQFF
>TRBV5-5|TRBJ2-2|-|TRBD1
TGTGCCAGCAGACGGGACAGGAACACCGGGGAGCTGTTTTTT
CASRRDRNTGELFF
>TRBV7-8|TRBJ2-3|-|-
TGTGCCAGCAGCGCCCGGGACTCCGATACGCAGTATTTT
CASSARDSDTQYF
>TRBV5-6|TRBJ1-1|-|-
TGTGCCAGCAGCTTGGACAGCTATAACACTGAAGCTTTCTTT
CASSLDSYNTEAFF
>TRBV10-3|TRBJ2-3|few|-
TGTGCCACCAACGGTTTGGTTGAAGATACGCAGTATTTT
CATNGLVEDTQYF
>TRBV14|TRBJ2-5|-|-
TGTGCCAGCAGCCCTTTAAGAGGGATCGGAGAGACCCAGTACTTC
CASSPLRGIGETQYF